This T cell receptor beta chain is from a study of a mutant IDH1 vaccine in newly diagnosed glioma. For this clone: The antigen remains unidentified.

The method was immunoSEQ multiplex PCR; TCRdb's version includes in-frame clones alone and lacks a portion of them. The repertoire holds some 66,000 clones, with around 84% as singletons. The CDR3 length is 14 residues. V was pared by 5 bases and J by 7 bases, with 17 bases between. Per germline, CDR1 SGHTA and CDR2 FQGNSA. Specified time point: week 35, safety follow-up. The vaccine gave 300 ug of a 20-mer mutant IDH1 peptide subcutaneously per dose. This clonotype was sampled from a man between 25 and 39 years old with glioma. The chain joins TRBV7-2 to TRBJ1-2, with a tentative D call TRBD1 (6 bases). This material consisted of PBMCs, taken from a glioma patient whose treatment included an IDH1 peptide vaccine. The chain's CDR3 is CASSVGVGAGGYTF. The DNA for the CDR3 is TGTGCCAGCAGCGTTGGTGTGGGGGCGGGTGGCTACACCTTC. Drawing the rest from reference TRBV7-2 and TRBJ1-2, the complete variable domain is GAGVSQSPSNKVTEKGKDVELRCDPISGHTALYWYRQSLGQGLEFLIYFQGNSAPDKSGLPSDRFSAERTGGSVSTLTIQRTQQEDSAVYLCASSVGVGAGGYTFGSGTRLTVV.